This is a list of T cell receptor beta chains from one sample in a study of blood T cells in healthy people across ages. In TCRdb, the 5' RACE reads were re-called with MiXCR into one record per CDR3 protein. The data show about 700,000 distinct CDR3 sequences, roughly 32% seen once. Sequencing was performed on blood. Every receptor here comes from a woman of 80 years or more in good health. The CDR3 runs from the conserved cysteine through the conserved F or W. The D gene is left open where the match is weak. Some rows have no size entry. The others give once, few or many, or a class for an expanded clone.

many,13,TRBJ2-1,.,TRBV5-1,CASSLASGREQFF,TGCGCCAGCAGCTTGGCCTCGGGGCGCGAGCAGTTCTTC
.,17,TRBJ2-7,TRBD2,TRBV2,CASLGLRTSSLSYEQYF,TGTGCCAGCTTGGGGCTCAGGACTAGCTCCCTCTCCTACGAGCAGTACTTC
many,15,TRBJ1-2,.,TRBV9,CASSPAGGSRRGYTF,TGTGCCAGCAGCCCAGCGGGGGGGTCGAGGCGTGGCTACACCTTC
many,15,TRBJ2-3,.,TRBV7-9,CASSLYLGGTHTQYF,TGTGCCAGCAGCTTATATCTTGGGGGGACGCATACGCAGTATTTT
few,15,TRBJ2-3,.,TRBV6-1,CAGRASLAGADTQYF,TGTGCCGGCAGGGCCTCCCTAGCCGGGGCAGATACGCAGTATTTT
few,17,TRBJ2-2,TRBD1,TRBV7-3,CASSLTGGQGGPGELFF,TGTGCCAGCAGCTTAACGGGTGGACAGGGAGGACCCGGGGAGCTGTTTTTT
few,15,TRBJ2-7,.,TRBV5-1,CASSLDMGSSYGQYF,TGCGCCAGCAGCTTGGATATGGGTAGCTCCTACGGGCAGTACTTC
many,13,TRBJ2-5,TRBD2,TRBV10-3,CAIRRRGGETQYF,TGTGCCATCAGAAGACGGGGGGGAGAGACCCAGTACTTC
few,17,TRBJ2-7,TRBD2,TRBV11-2,CASSSSRGLARSYEQYF,TGTGCCAGCAGCTCCTCTCGGGGACTAGCGAGATCCTACGAGCAGTACTTC
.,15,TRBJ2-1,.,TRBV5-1,CASSLGSGSYNERFF,TGCGCCAGCAGCTTAGGCTCAGGCTCCTACAATGAGCGGTTCTTC
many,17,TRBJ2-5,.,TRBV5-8,CASSPPVGGRRDETQYF,TGTGCCAGCAGCCCCCCCGTCGGGGGTCGCAGGGATGAGACCCAGTACTTC
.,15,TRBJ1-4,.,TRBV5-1,CASSHSAGKEEKLFF,TGCGCCAGCAGCCATTCCGCCGGGAAGGAGGAAAAACTGTTTTTT
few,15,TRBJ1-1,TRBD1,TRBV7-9,CASSRGQIMNTEAFF,TGTGCCAGCAGCCGGGGACAGATTATGAACACTGAAGCTTTCTTT
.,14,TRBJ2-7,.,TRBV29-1,CSVGVGTRGYEQYF,TGCAGCGTCGGGGTCGGTACAAGAGGTTACGAGCAGTACTTC
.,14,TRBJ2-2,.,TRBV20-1,CSALGLTNTGELFF,TGCAGTGCTTTGGGACTGACCAACACCGGGGAGCTGTTTTTT
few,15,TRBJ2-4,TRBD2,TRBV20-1,CSAGTTGGANNEQYF,TGCAGTGCTGGCACTACGGGGGGAGCTAACAATGAGCAGTACTTC
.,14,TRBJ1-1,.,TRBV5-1,CASSLVQLNTEVFF,TGCGCCAGCAGCTTGGTGCAGCTGAACACTGAAGTTTTCTTT